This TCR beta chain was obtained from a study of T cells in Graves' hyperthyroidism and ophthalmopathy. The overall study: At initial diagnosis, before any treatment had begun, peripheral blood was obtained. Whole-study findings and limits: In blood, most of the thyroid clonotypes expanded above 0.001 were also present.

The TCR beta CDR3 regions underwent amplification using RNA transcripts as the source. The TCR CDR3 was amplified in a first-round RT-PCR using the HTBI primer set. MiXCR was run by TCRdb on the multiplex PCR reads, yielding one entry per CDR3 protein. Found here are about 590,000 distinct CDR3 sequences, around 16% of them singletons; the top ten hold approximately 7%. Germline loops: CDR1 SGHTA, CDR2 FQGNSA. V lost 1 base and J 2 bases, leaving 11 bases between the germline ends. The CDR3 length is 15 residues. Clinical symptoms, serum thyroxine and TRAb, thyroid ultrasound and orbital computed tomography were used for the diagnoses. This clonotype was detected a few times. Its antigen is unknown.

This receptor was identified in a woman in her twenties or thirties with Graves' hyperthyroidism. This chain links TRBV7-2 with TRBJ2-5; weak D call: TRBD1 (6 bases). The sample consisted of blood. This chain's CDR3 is CASSLGPDRQETQYF. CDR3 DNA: TGTGCCAGCAGCTTAGGACCCGACAGGCAAGAGACCCAGTACTTC.